This T cell receptor (beta chain) was obtained from a study of blood T cell repertoires in COVID-19. Study context: Some COVID-19 samples were acute and others convalescent; all came from the United States, Italy and Spain. T cells, B-cell-depleted T cells, or PBMCs supplied cDNA or gDNA.

Trimming removed 4 bases at V and 3 bases at J, with 12 bases between. CDR3 length equals 15 residues. Germline V gene data show CDR1 as SNHLY and CDR2 as FYNNEI. Seattle researchers signed up patients amid active infection and tracked them longitudinally. Original analysis: Nucleated cell number was recorded as an estimate derived from reference gene primer amplification. Using immunoSEQ multiplex PCR, the repertoire was profiled, and TCRdb retains in-frame clones only, with some absent. D and trimming come from the DNA, and the V and J calls and clone size come from that table. This table has under 400,000 clones, 89% appearing once.

The V and J genes are TRBV2 and TRBJ2-2; possibly TRBD1 for D (5 bases). Source material: peripheral blood. The TCR originated in a woman aged 60 to 75 with COVID-19, enrolled during active disease. This CDR3 is CASSGGFRDTGELFF. DNA for the CDR3: TGTGCCAGCAGTGGGGGCTTCAGAGACACCGGGGAGCTGTTTTTT.